This TCR beta chain is from a study of T cells in Graves' hyperthyroidism and ophthalmopathy. Regions amplified from RNA transcripts were the TCR beta CDR3 regions. The HTBI primer set was used in a first-round RT-PCR of the TCR CDR3. From the multiplex PCR reads, TCRdb called clonotypes with MiXCR, one entry per CDR3 protein. The table has approximately 640,000 distinct CDR3 sequences, around 16% seen once. CDR3 length equals 16 residues. Trimming removed 1 base from V and 3 bases from J, with 14 bases in between. The table lists this clonotype with many counts. Over 18 months, lack of ophthalmopathy progression marked Graves' hyperthyroidism as stable. Exclusion criteria comprised uncontrolled infection, other autoimmune disease, pregnancy or lactation.

The sequence came from a man aged 45-65 years with Graves' hyperthyroidism. The material sequenced was blood. The V and J genes are TRBV12-3 or TRBV12-4 and TRBJ2-3; D gene unclear. CDR3: CASSLGHKGSTDTQYF. The CDR3 nucleotides read TGTGCCAGCAGTTTAGGGCATAAAGGGTCGACAGATACGCAGTATTTT.